This section outlines one T cell receptor (beta chain) sequence together with its context. Its antigen is not identified. V gave up 5 bases and J gave up 2 bases; unmatched junction bases: 13. CDR1 and CDR2 (germline): WNHNN, SYGVQD (reference sequence). The CDR3 has 18 residues. CD4+ cells underwent separation, giving CD45RA+ naive and CD45RA-negative memory subsets. The authors ran the assay at deep level. Profiled with immunoSEQ multiplex PCR; TCRdb holds only in-frame clones, not every one. The sample carries 2 million to 2.5 million clones, more than 80% recorded once. The record originates from a study of shared clonotypes between healthy human individuals. Study-wide results and caveats: Read depth was anticipated to influence clonotype sharing among donors.

Sequencing input: naive CD4+ T cells from PBMCs. The subset here: CD45RA+ positively selected. The chain carries TRBV10-1 and TRBJ2-3; 10 nucleotides agree with TRBD2. The TCR comes from a man aged 18 to 29 in good health. Some clones in this sample may be carry-over from other donors' samples. CDR3 sequence reads: CASSTSFNSGRTTDTQYF. The CDR3 bases are TGCGCCAGCAGTACCTCTTTCAATAGCGGGAGGACCACAGATACGCAGTATTTT.